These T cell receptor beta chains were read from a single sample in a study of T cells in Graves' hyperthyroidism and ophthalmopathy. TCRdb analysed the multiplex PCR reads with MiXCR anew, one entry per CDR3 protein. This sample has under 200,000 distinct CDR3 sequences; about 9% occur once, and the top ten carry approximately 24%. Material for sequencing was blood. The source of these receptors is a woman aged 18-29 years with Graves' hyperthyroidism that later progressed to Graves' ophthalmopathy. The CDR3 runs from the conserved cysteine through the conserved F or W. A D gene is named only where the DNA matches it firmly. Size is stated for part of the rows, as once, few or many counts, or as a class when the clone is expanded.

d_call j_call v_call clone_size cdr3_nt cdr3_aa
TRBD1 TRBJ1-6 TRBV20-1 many TGCAGTGCTAGGGCCACAGGGGGCTTGGATTCACCCCTCCACTTT CSARATGGLDSPLHF
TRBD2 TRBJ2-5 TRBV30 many TGTGCCTGGAGTGTAGGAGCGGGGGGGGAGACCCAGTACTTC CAWSVGAGGETQYF
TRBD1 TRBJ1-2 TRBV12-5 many TGTGCTAGTGGTTCGCCGGACAGGCATGGCTACACCTTC CASGSPDRHGYTF
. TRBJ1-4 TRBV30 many TGTGCCTGGAGTGTACGGACGGCAATCGGGGAAAAACTGTTTTTT CAWSVRTAIGEKLFF
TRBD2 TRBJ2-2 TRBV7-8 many TGTGCCAGCAGCTTAAATCCGGGGGGGGTCACCGGGGAGCTGTTTTTT CASSLNPGGVTGELFF
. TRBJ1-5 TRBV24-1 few TGTGCCACAGACCGACGGCGGGGGGCGAGCAATCAGCCCCAGCATTTT CATDRRRGASNQPQHF
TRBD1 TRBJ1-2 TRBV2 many TGTGCCAGCAGGGGGGACAGCGGTCGGTTTCGCTACACCTTC CASRGDSGRFRYTF
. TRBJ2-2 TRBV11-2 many TGTGCCAGCAGGACAATTAGACAGGCCACCGGGGAGCTGTTTTTT CASRTIRQATGELFF
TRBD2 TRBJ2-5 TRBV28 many TGTGCCAGCAGCAGACTAGCGGGAGAGGAGACCCAGTACTTC CASSRLAGEETQYF
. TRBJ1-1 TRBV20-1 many TGCAGTGCTAGACCCGGGGGGGGGGTTTGGACTGAAGCTTTCTTT CSARPGGGVWTEAFF
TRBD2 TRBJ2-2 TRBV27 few TGTGCCAGCAGTTCTATATGGGGGGGCACCGGGGAGCTGTTTTTT CASSSIWGGTGELFF
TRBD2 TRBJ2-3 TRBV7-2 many TGTGCCAGCAGCCCCGGGCCCTGGAATCTAGCGGGAGGCACAGATACGCAGTATTTT CASSPGPWNLAGGTDTQYF
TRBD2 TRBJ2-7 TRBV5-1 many TGCGCCAGCAGCGTGGGACTAGCGGGAATCTACGAGCAGTACTTC CASSVGLAGIYEQYF
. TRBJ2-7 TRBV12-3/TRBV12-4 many TGTGCCAGCAGCCGATTCTACGAGCAGTACTTC CASSRFYEQYF
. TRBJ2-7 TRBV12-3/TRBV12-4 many TGTGCCAGCAGCCCCGGGCCGACCTACGAGCAGTACTTC CASSPGPTYEQYF
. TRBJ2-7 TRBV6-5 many TGTGCCAGCAGTTACTCGGGATCTTCCTCCTACGAGCAGTACTTC CASSYSGSSSYEQYF
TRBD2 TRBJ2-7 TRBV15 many TGTGCCACCAGCAGAGATCTAGCGGGATCCTACGAGCAGTACTTC CATSRDLAGSYEQYF
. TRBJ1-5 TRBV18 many TGTGCCAGCTCGGCGGGACAACGCAATCAGCCCCAGCATTTT CASSAGQRNQPQHF
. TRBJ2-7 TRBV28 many TGTGCCAGCAGTTCGTGGGGGGCTGTCTACGAGCAGTACTTC CASSSWGAVYEQYF
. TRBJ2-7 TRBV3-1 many TGTGCCAGCAGCCAGGGGGGTGATGCCTACGAGCAGTACTTC CASSQGGDAYEQYF
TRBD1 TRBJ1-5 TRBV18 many TGTGCCAGCTCACCACGGGGGCAGGGGGGCAATCAGCCCCAGCATTTT CASSPRGQGGNQPQHF
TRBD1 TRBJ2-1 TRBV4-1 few TGCGCCAGCAGCCACCCCCCAGGACAGGGGGGTCTCAATGAGCAGTTCTTC CASSHPPGQGGLNEQFF
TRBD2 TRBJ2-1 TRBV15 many TGTGCCACCAGCAGAGAACGACTAGCGGGGGAGTACAATGAGCAGTTCTTC CATSRERLAGEYNEQFF
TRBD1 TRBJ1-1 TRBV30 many TGTGCCGGTATACAGGGGCGATACACTGAAGCTTTCTTT CAGIQGRYTEAFF
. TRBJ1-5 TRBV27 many TGTGCCAGCAGTTTATCGGCCCAGAGTCAGCCCCAGCATTTT CASSLSAQSQPQHF
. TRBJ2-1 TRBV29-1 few TGCAGCGTTGTAGAGCTCAATGAGCAGTTCTTC CSVVELNEQFF
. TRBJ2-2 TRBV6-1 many TGTGCCAGCACAGCCCCGGGACTCCCTGACGTGAACACCGGGGAGCTGTTTTTT CASTAPGLPDVNTGELFF
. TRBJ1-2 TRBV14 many TGTGCCAGCAGCCGATCAATGTATGGCTACACCTTC CASSRSMYGYTF
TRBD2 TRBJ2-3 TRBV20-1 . TGCAGTGCTAAAGCCGCGAATAGCGGGGGGGCTACGGATACGCAGTACTTT CSAKAANSGGATDTQYF
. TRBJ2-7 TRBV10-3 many TGTGCCATCAAGCGGCAGGGGAACTACGAGCAGTACTTC CAIKRQGNYEQYF
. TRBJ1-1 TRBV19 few TGTGCCAGTAGTATGGGGGGGACTGAAGCTTTCTTT CASSMGGTEAFF
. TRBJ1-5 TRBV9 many TGTGCCAGCAGCGTGGGTCGATACCCAATGGAGCCCCAGCATTTT CASSVGRYPMEPQHF
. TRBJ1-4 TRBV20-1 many TGCAGTGCTTCGAAACCCGGGACTTATGAAAAACTGTTTTTT CSASKPGTYEKLFF
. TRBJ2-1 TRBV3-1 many TGTGCCAGCAGCCAACCAAACAGGGAGACCAATGAGCAGTTCTTC CASSQPNRETNEQFF
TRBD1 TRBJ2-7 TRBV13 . TGTGCCAGCAGTTCCGGACAGGGCACCCACGAGCAGTACTTC CASSSGQGTHEQYF
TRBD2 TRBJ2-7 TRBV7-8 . TGTGCCAGCAGCTTGGAGTTGGGACTAGCGGGGGGTTACGAGCAGTACTTC CASSLELGLAGGYEQYF
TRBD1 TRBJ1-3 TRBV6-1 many TGTGCCAGCAGTTCGGACAGGTCTGGAAACACCATATATTTT CASSSDRSGNTIYF
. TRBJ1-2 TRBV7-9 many TGTGCCAGCAGCTTAGTAGGACGGATCTATGGCTACACCTTC CASSLVGRIYGYTF
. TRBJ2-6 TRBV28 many TGTGCCAGCAGTTTCCCTCGCCGGGCTGGGGCCAACGTCCTGACTTTC CASSFPRRAGANVLTF
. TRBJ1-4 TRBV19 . TGTGCCAGTAGTGCTACAGGGAACGCTAATGAAAAACTGTTTTTT CASSATGNANEKLFF
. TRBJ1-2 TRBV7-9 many TGTGCCAGCAGACCCGGGGGCGGACCGATATATGGCTACACCTTC CASRPGGGPIYGYTF
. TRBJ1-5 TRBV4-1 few TGCGCCAGCAGCCGAACCATACAGAAAGATAGCAATCAGCCCCAGCATTTT CASSRTIQKDSNQPQHF
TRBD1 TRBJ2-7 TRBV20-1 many TGCAGTGCTCAGACCGGGACAGTCTACGGGCAGTACTTC CSAQTGTVYGQYF
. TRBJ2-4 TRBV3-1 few TGTGCCAGCAGCCCTTCCCCGGTGGCCCCCCGGGGGAACATTCAGTACTTC CASSPSPVAPRGNIQYF
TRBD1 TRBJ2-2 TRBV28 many TGTGCCAGCAGTGGGGACAGGGGGACCGGGGAGCTGTTTTTT CASSGDRGTGELFF
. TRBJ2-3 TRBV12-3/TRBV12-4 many TGTGCCAGCAGTTTAGTGAGGCTGACTAGCACAGATACGCAGTATTTT CASSLVRLTSTDTQYF
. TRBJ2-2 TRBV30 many TGTGCCTGGAGTGTCGTACAGGGAACCGGGGAGCTGTTTTTT CAWSVVQGTGELFF
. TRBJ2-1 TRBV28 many TGTGCCAGCAACAAACAACGGGGTTGGGGCAATGAGCAGTTCTTC CASNKQRGWGNEQFF
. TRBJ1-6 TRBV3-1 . TGTGCCAGCAGGCACAGCAGCTCCTATAATTCACCCCTCCACTTT CASRHSSSYNSPLHF
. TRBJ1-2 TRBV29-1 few TGCAGCGCCGCAAGGGAAGGAGGCTATGGCTACACCTTC CSAAREGGYGYTF
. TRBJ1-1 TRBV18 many TGTGCCAGCTCTGACGACGGAGGTGAAGCTTTCTTT CASSDDGGEAFF
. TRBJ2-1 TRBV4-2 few TGTGCCAGCAGCCAAGGAATCTCTTACAATGAGCAGTTCTTC CASSQGISYNEQFF
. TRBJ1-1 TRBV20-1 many TGCAGTGCTAGTGCCCCTTGGGGGGGACACTTGAACACTGAAGCTTTCTTT CSASAPWGGHLNTEAFF